The next 3 T cell receptor beta chains were all read from a single sample in a study of cytomegalovirus exposure and HLA in healthy donors. Use of 60 Vbeta and 13 Jbeta primers characterized the PCR. Clones were sequenced by immunoSEQ multiplex PCR, and TCRdb holds only the in-frame ones, with some missing. The table lists approximately 110,000 clones, 76% of them singletons, with 8.2% in the top ten. Sequenced material: PBMCs. These receptors were collected from a middle-aged man in good health and CMV-seropositive.

The genes are TRBV10-3 and TRBJ2-7; 9 nucleotides line up with TRBD1. The CDR3 sequence is 15 residues long. V trimming: 10 bases; J trimming: 3 bases; junction bases outside the gene matches: 13. Germline V lookup: CDR1 ENHRY, CDR2 SYGVKD. The CDR3 nucleotides read TGTGCCACATGGGGGTTTAGGGGACAGGGCTACGAGCAGTACTTC. It encodes CATWGFRGQGYEQYF.

The chain is built from TRBV7-3 and TRBJ1-2; D remains ambiguous. Trimming took 2 bases from V and 3 from J, leaving 10 bases between them. This CDR3 is 14 amino acids long. Per the germline V gene, CDR1 is SGHTA and CDR2 is FQGTGA. The CDR3 protein is CASSLSVTDYGYTF. The CDR3 DNA reads as TGTGCCAGCAGCTTATCCGTTACGGACTATGGCTACACCTTC.

The rearrangement joins TRBV19 to TRBJ2-2; maybe TRBD2 (5 bases). The germline V and J ends were trimmed by 5 bases and 3 bases, with 13 bases remaining between them. The CDR3 has 15 amino acids. CDR1 LNHDA and CDR2 SQIVND come from the germline V gene (reference sequence). The DNA for the CDR3 is TGTGCCAGTAGTTCTTCTCGGGGATACACCGGGGAGCTGTTTTTT. Amino acid sequence: CASSSSRGYTGELFF.